The 8 T cell receptor beta chains presented below share a single source sample, sequenced in a study of cytomegalovirus exposure and HLA in healthy donors. TCRdb's copy holds only in-frame clones and misses some; the assay was immunoSEQ multiplex PCR. The sample lists a few hundred thousand clones, around 88% occurring once. The sequenced material came from PBMCs. The receptors were gathered from a woman aged 18-30 years in good health and CMV-seronegative.

This clone was seen more than once but under ten times. The V call is TRBV10-3, the J call TRBJ1-2, with 10 positions matching TRBD1. Germline CDR1 is ENHRY and CDR2 is SYGVKD. There are 14 residues in the CDR3. V shed 6 bases and J 4 bases; nucleotides not matched to a gene: 5. As DNA, the CDR3 is TGTGCCATCAGGGGACAGGGGCGAAGCTATGGCTACACCTTC. The encoded protein is CAIRGQGRSYGYTF.

The chain has TRBV28 and TRBJ2-7; 8 bases match TRBD1. V was pared by 5 bases and J by 2 bases, with 8 bases of the junction left unmatched. The CDR3 sequence is 15 residues long. Germline-derived CDR1 and CDR2 are MDHEN and SYDVKM. DNA of the CDR3: TGTGCCAGCAGTCCTCGACAGGGGCTAACCTACGAGCAGTACTTC. As protein: CASSPRQGLTYEQYF.

CDR3 sequence reads: CASSSPDQPQHF. The CDR3 DNA follows: TGTGCCAGCAGTTCCCCCGATCAGCCCCAGCATTTT. The rearrangement joins TRBV6-6 to TRBJ1-5; D gene ambiguous. This CDR3 comprises 12 residues. Germline V CDR1 and CDR2: MNHNY, SVGAGI (reference sequence). The ends were cut back, 4 bases at V and 5 bases at J, with 6 bases in the middle.

The J gene is TRBJ2-1, the V gene TRBV9; TRBD2 might be the D (6 bases). V lost 4 bases and J lost 5, with 13 bases in between. Germline V gene sequence: CDR1 SGDLS, CDR2 YYNGEE. The CDR3 is 14 residues long. In nucleotides, the CDR3 is TGTGCCAGCAGCCCACGGACTAAAAACAATGAGCAGTTCTTC. It specifies CASSPRTKNNEQFF.

The genes are TRBV5-1 and TRBJ2-5; D perhaps matches TRBD2 (7 bases). Trimming removed 0 bases from V and 4 bases from J, with 16 bases in between. This CDR3 spans 16 amino acids. Germline CDR1 reads SGHRS; CDR2 reads YFSETQ. CDR3 residues: CASSLDRGRAVETQYF. The CDR3 bases are TGCGCCAGCAGCTTGGATAGGGGGAGGGCCGTAGAGACCCAGTACTTC.

The chain carries TRBV4-1 and TRBJ1-2; D might be TRBD1 (5 bases). The CDR3 has 15 amino acids. CDR1 MGHRA and CDR2 YSYEKL come from the germline V gene. V was pared by 4 bases and J by 4 bases, with 16 bases between. The CDR3 bases are TGCGCCAGCAGCCGCGCGGGGGAGGGTATCTATGGCTACACCTTC. Translating it yields CASSRAGEGIYGYTF.

The gene calls are TRBV28 and TRBJ2-7; a weak D match, TRBD2 (6 bases). CDR1 and CDR2 (germline): MDHEN, SYDVKM. The CDR3 has 16 amino acids. V lost 6 bases to trimming and J lost 0 bases, with 18 bases between them. The CDR3 nucleotides are TGTGCCAGCAGGACCGGGTCCGGGGGAAGCTCCTACGAGCAGTACTTC. Encoded protein: CASRTGSGGSSYEQYF.

The V call is TRBV11-2, the J call TRBJ2-7; no reliable D call. There are 13 residues in the CDR3. CDR1 is SGHAT and CDR2 is FQNNGV in the germline V gene. With 5 bases removed from V and 4 bases from J, the gap between germline ends came to 12 bases. CDR3 residues: CASSPGPPYEQYF. The CDR3, as DNA: TGTGCCAGCAGCCCCGGTCCTCCTTACGAGCAGTACTTC.